Described below is a single TCR beta chain sequence and its context. The sample belongs to a study of blood T cell repertoires in COVID-19. Study-wide context: Specimens from acute and convalescent COVID-19 originated in the United States, Italy and Spain. PBMCs, B-cell-depleted T cells, or T cells were the source of the cDNA or gDNA that made up the material.

Trimming cost V 1 base and J 11 bases, with 11 bases left between them. This CDR3 spans 13 amino acids. CDR1 LGHDT and CDR2 YNNKEL come from the germline V gene (reference sequence). Sequencing was performed with immunoSEQ multiplex PCR; in TCRdb, only in-frame clones are kept and a portion is missing. The table shows 200,000 to 300,000 clones, with around nine tenths occurring only once. This chain links TRBV3-1 (or the pseudogene TRBV3-2) with TRBJ1-4; the D is unclear. The TCR originated in a man younger than 45 with active or convalescent COVID-19. The sequenced sample consisted of peripheral blood. CDR3 DNA sequence: TGTGCCAGCAGCCAAGTTGGTACGGGGAAACTGTTTTTT. It is translated as CASSQVGTGKLFF.